Listed here are 20 T cell receptor beta chains from one sample, sequenced in a study of T cell changes during pregnancy in multiple sclerosis. Measured with immunoSEQ multiplex PCR; TCRdb has only the in-frame clones, and not every one. Of 65,000 to 80,000 clones listed, around 93% were seen once; the top ten hold over 2%. The source was peripheral blood, collected in the second trimester of pregnancy. The receptors here all came from a female donor with multiple sclerosis, enrolled in a pregnancy study.

The gene calls are TRBV29-1 and TRBJ2-5; perhaps TRBD2 as D (6 bases). V lost 4 bases and J 4 bases, leaving 10 bases between the germline ends. There are 12 residues in the CDR3. CDR1 is SQVTM, CDR2 ANQGSEA, per germline. Here the CDR3 DNA reads TGCAGCGTTGGGCGGAGGGGAGAGACCCAGTACTTC. Protein: CSVGRRGETQYF.

V usage is TRBV2 and J usage is TRBJ2-1; 8 bases map to TRBD1. CDR1 and CDR2 (germline): SNHLY, FYNNEI. The V gene end was trimmed by 4 bases and the J gene end by 5 bases; junction bases not matched to a gene: 7. This CDR3 comprises 15 residues. The CDR3 reads CASSALGQVDNEQFF. The CDR3 DNA is TGTGCCAGCAGTGCTTTGGGACAGGTGGACAATGAGCAGTTCTTC. The variable domain in full, with the rest retrieved from reference TRBV2 and TRBJ2-1, is EPEVTQTPSHQVTQMGQEVILRCVPISNHLYFYWYRQILGQKVEFLVSFYNNEISEKSEIFDDQFSVERPDGSNFTLKIRSTKLEDSAMYFCASSALGQVDNEQFFGPGTRLTVL.

The CDR3 loop is CASKRGFNEKLFF. The CDR3 region has the DNA TGTGCCAGCAAAAGGGGCTTTAATGAAAAACTGTTTTTT. The J gene is TRBJ1-4, the V gene TRBV2, with a tentative D call TRBD1 (5 bases). V was cut by 7 bases and J by 4 bases, with 10 bases left in between. CDR3 length: 13 amino acids. The V gene's germline CDR1 is SNHLY and CDR2 FYNNEI. The variable domain in full, with the rest retrieved from reference TRBV2 and TRBJ1-4, is EPEVTQTPSHQVTQMGQEVILRCVPISNHLYFYWYRQILGQKVEFLVSFYNNEISEKSEIFDDQFSVERPDGSNFTLKIRSTKLEDSAMYFCASKRGFNEKLFFGSGTQLSVL.

The V gene is TRBV7-9, the J gene TRBJ1-3; 7 bases agree with TRBD1. CDR3 length equals 16 residues. V dropped 3 bases and J dropped 2; count of bases not matched to a gene: 7. CDR1 is SEHNR and CDR2 is FQNEAQ in the germline V gene (reference sequence). CDR3 residues: CASSFPNRGPGNTIYF. The CDR3 DNA reads TGTGCCAGCAGCTTCCCCAACAGGGGCCCTGGAAACACCATATATTTT.

The J gene is TRBJ2-7, the V gene TRBV27; D is perhaps TRBD1 (5 bases). This CDR3 spans 13 amino acids. Germline V gives CDR1 MNHEY, CDR2 SMNVEV (reference sequence). Trimming shortened V by 9 bases and J by 4 bases, and 16 bases separated the two germline ends. The CDR3 here is CASRTTGGYEQYF. The CDR3 bases are TGTGCCAGTCGTACAACAGGCGGATACGAGCAGTACTTC.

The genes are TRBV4-1 and TRBJ2-1, with 12 bases fitting TRBD2. In germline, CDR1 is MGHRA, CDR2 YSYEKL. J was trimmed by 7 bases and V by 1 base; bases with no gene match: 8. CDR3 length: 17 amino acids. In nucleotides, the CDR3 is TGCGCCAGCAGCCAAGTCAGCGGACTAGCGGGGACAAATGAGCAGTTCTTC. This encodes CASSQVSGLAGTNEQFF.

The CDR3 is CASSFATGGYGITEAFF. Written as DNA, the CDR3 is TGTGCCAGCAGCTTCGCGACAGGGGGCTATGGTATCACTGAAGCTTTCTTT. This rearrangement joins TRBV5-6 to TRBJ1-1; 10 bases match TRBD1. There are 17 residues in the CDR3. After removal of 2 bases from V and 4 bases from J, the junction contained 11 bases not matched to a gene. From germline, CDR1 is SGHDT and CDR2 YYEEEE.

The J gene is TRBJ1-1, the V gene TRBV11-2, with D perhaps TRBD1 (5 bases). CDR3 length: 14 residues. CDR1 SGHAT and CDR2 FQNNGV come from the germline V gene. Trimming cost V 4 bases and J 3 bases, with 12 bases left between them. For the CDR3, the DNA is TGTGCCAGCAGCTCCATGGGGGGTTACACTGAAGCTTTCTTT. It yields the protein CASSSMGGYTEAFF.

The chain carries TRBV4-2 and TRBJ1-1; perhaps TRBD1 as D (6 bases). The V end was cut by 4 bases, the J end by 8 bases, with 14 bases between. This CDR3 has 13 residues. Germline CDR1 is LGHNA and CDR2 is YNFKEQ. The CDR3, as DNA: TGTGCCAGCAGCCTAGAGGTGGGGACAGAAGCTTTCTTT. Translated: CASSLEVGTEAFF.

The chain joins TRBV25-1 to TRBJ1-1; 7 positions agree with TRBD1. Germline-derived CDR1 and CDR2 are MGHDK and SYGVNS. CDR3 length: 13 residues. Trimming at V came to 7 bases and at J to 4 bases, leaving 6 bases not matched to a gene. For the CDR3, the DNA is TGTGCCAGCAACCGACAGGGATCCACTGAAGCTTTCTTT. Its protein is CASNRQGSTEAFF.

The CDR3 reads CASSEGLAPSQYF. The CDR3 coding sequence is TGCGCCAGCAGTGAGGGGCTAGCCCCATCGCAGTATTTT. This chain uses TRBV10-2 with TRBJ2-3; the D gene is possibly TRBD2 (5 bases). Germline CDR1 WSHSY, CDR2 SAAADI. The CDR3 is made up of 13 amino acids. The V end lost 2 bases, the J end lost 10 bases, and 13 bases lay between the germline ends.

The chain has TRBV4-1 and TRBJ1-2; 8 bases line up with TRBD1. The length of the CDR3 is 14 residues. Trimming at V came to 2 bases and at J to 8 bases, leaving 7 bases not matched to a gene. Germline-derived CDR1 and CDR2 are MGHRA and YSYEKL. The CDR3 loop reads CASSQMQGARGYTF. DNA for the CDR3: TGCGCCAGCAGCCAAATGCAGGGGGCGCGGGGCTACACCTTC.

J is TRBJ1-1 and V is TRBV7-8, with D possibly being TRBD1 (5 bases). CDR1 is SGHVS and CDR2 is FQNEAQ in the germline V gene. Trimming removed 5 bases at V and 7 bases at J, with 20 bases between. The CDR3 has 15 residues. In DNA form, the CDR3 reads TGTGCCAGCAGCCGCCATAGGGGACCCGGGGGTGAAGCTTTCTTT. Residues: CASSRHRGPGGEAFF.

The V and J genes are TRBV21-1 and TRBJ2-7; TRBD1, the D gene given by the table, was not confirmed from the DNA. TRBV21-1 constitutes a pseudogene. CDR3 length: 13 amino acids. CDR3 residues: CAASPDPYYEQYF. CDR3 sequence (DNA): TGTGCCGCCTCCCCAGATCCTTACTACGAGCAGTACTTC.

This chain uses TRBV5-1 with TRBJ2-5; TRBD2 might be the D (5 bases). CDR3 length: 15 residues. Germline CDR1 and CDR2: SGHRS and YFSETQ. V lost 2 bases to trimming and J lost 4 bases, with 15 bases between them. The CDR3 region is CASSFGSGSGETQYF. In DNA, the CDR3 is TGCGCCAGCAGCTTCGGATCGGGGTCGGGAGAGACCCAGTACTTC.

J is TRBJ2-1 and V is TRBV5-1; D call uncertain. Germline CDR1 is SGHRS and CDR2 is YFSETQ. V was cut by 1 base and J by 3 bases, with 14 bases left in between. The CDR3 consists of 16 residues. DNA of the CDR3: TGCGCCAGCAGCTTGCGGGTCCGCGGCCTCTACAATGAGCAGTTCTTC. It encodes CASSLRVRGLYNEQFF.

The sample holds a few counts of this clone. The chain couples TRBV6-6 to TRBJ1-5; no reliable D call. V was trimmed by 10 bases and J by 2 bases, leaving 18 bases between them. The germline CDR1 and CDR2 sequences are MNHNY and SVGAGI (reference sequence). The CDR3 contains 15 residues. CDR3 DNA: TGTGCCACCCGCCCAGATGTCACCCGCAATCAGCCCCAGCATTTT. The encoded protein is CATRPDVTRNQPQHF.

This clone was observed once. The chain couples TRBV9 to TRBJ2-5, with 7 bases fitting TRBD1. CDR1 is SGDLS, CDR2 YYNGEE, per germline. Losses at the gene ends were 3 bases for V and 0 bases for J; bases not matched to a gene: 5. The CDR3 is made up of 15 amino acids. CDR3 in amino acids: CASSDPGTDQETQYF. The DNA for the CDR3 is TGTGCCAGCAGCGACCCCGGGACAGACCAAGAGACCCAGTACTTC.

CDR3 nucleotides: TGCGCCAGCAGCTCTCGGGGAAACACAGATACGCAGTATTTT. This encodes CASSSRGNTDTQYF. The gene calls are TRBV5-1 and TRBJ2-3; maybe TRBD2 (5 bases). V lost 3 bases, J lost 2 bases, and 10 bases lay in between. The CDR3 contains 14 residues. Germline CDR1 is SGHRS and CDR2 is YFSETQ.

The chain joins TRBV6-1 to TRBJ2-5; no clear D. V was cut by 1 base and J by 0 bases, with 12 bases left in between. The CDR3 loop spans 16 amino acids. CDR1 MNHNS and CDR2 SASEGT come from the germline V gene. CDR3 region: CASSEGIQANQETQYF. Here the CDR3 DNA reads TGTGCCAGCAGTGAAGGGATCCAGGCCAACCAAGAGACCCAGTACTTC.